These 2 T cell receptor beta chains came from one sample sequenced in a study of monozygotic twins with inflammatory bowel disease. TCRdb reprocessed the 5' RACE reads and stores each CDR3 protein as one record, lacking DNA. This sample's table reports around 210,000 distinct CDR3 sequences. Sequencing was carried out using blood. These receptors were collected from a human donor with ulcerative colitis or Crohn's disease, or a healthy co-twin of an affected twin (not recorded which).

This sequence joins TRBV5-1 and TRBJ2-7. This CDR3 region has 15 residues. Germline CDR1 and CDR2: SGHRS and YFSETQ. CDR3 amino acids: CASSLASGSSFEQYF.

The chain couples TRBV29-1 to TRBJ1-1; the D gene TCRdb calls, TRBD1, cannot be checked with no DNA. Germline V gene data show CDR1 as SQVTM and CDR2 as ANQGSEA. CDR3 size: 14 residues. The CDR3: CSVEGEGADTEAFF.